Reported below is one TCR beta chain. The sample belongs to a study of T cell changes during pregnancy in multiple sclerosis. Data came from immunoSEQ multiplex PCR; TCRdb stores just in-frame clones and leaves some out. The data hold 91,000 or so clones, with 92% observed a single time. CDR1 SGHDT and CDR2 YYEEEE come from the germline V gene. The CDR3 is made up of 15 amino acids. Trimming stripped 0 bases from V and 1 base from J, with 10 bases between. The TCR originated in a female donor with multiple sclerosis, enrolled in a pregnancy study. Material: peripheral blood, obtained after pregnancy. V and J are TRBV5-6 and TRBJ2-5; a possible D gene is TRBD1 (5 bases). CDR3 sequence reads: CASSLVGQGQETQYF. CDR3 coding DNA: TGTGCCAGCAGCTTGGTCGGGCAGGGCCAAGAGACCCAGTACTTC.